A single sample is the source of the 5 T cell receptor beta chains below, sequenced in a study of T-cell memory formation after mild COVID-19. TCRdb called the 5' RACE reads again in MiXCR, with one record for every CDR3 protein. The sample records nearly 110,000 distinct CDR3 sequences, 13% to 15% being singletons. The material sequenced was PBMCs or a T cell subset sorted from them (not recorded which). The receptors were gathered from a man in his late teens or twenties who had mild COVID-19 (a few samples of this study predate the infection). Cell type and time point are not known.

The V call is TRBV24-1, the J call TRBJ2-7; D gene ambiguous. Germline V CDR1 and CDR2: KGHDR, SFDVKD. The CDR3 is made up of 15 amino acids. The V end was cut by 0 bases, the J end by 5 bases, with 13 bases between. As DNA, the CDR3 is TGTGCCACCAGTGATTTGCACAGCCCGGCGCACGAGCAGTACTTC. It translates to CATSDLHSPAHEQYF.

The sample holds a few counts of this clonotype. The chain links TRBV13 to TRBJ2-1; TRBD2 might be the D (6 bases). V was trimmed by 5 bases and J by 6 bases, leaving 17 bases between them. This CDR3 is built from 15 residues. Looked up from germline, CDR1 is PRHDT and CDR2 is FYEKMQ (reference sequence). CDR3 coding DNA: TGTGCCAGCAGCGGGGAAGGGCGGGATTTCAATGAGCAGTTCTTC. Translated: CASSGEGRDFNEQFF.

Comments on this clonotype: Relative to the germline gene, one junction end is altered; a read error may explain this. The CDR3 nucleotides are TGCAGCGTCGAAGCAGGCAGGGGCGGGACCGGGGAGCTGTTTTTT. This sequence encodes CSVEAGRGGTGELFF. The chain employs TRBV29-1 and TRBJ2-2, with a tentative D call TRBD1 (6 bases). This CDR3 contains 15 residues. Germline V gives CDR1 SQVTM, CDR2 ANQGSEA.

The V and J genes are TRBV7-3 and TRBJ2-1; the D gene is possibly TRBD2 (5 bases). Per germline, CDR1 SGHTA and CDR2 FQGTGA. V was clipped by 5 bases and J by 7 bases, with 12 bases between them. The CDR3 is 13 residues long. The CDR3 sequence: CASSPQPGNEQFF. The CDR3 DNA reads TGTGCCAGCAGCCCACAGCCGGGGAATGAGCAGTTCTTC.

The CDR3 DNA reads TGTGCCAGCTCACCACCGGGACAGGGAGGTGGCTACACCTTC. Amino acid sequence: CASSPPGQGGGYTF. The chain is built from TRBV18 and TRBJ1-2, with 9 positions matching TRBD1. The germline V gene has CDR1 KGHSH and CDR2 LQKENI. V was pared by 0 bases and J by 7 bases, with 3 bases of the junction left unmatched. The CDR3 is 14 residues long. Full variable domain (missing parts from reference TRBV18 and TRBJ1-2): NAGVMQNPRHLVRRRGQEARLRCSPMKGHSHVYWYRQLPEEGLKFMVYLQKENIIDESGMPKERFSAEFPKEGPSILRIQQVVRGDSAAYFCASSPPGQGGGYTFGSGTRLTVV.